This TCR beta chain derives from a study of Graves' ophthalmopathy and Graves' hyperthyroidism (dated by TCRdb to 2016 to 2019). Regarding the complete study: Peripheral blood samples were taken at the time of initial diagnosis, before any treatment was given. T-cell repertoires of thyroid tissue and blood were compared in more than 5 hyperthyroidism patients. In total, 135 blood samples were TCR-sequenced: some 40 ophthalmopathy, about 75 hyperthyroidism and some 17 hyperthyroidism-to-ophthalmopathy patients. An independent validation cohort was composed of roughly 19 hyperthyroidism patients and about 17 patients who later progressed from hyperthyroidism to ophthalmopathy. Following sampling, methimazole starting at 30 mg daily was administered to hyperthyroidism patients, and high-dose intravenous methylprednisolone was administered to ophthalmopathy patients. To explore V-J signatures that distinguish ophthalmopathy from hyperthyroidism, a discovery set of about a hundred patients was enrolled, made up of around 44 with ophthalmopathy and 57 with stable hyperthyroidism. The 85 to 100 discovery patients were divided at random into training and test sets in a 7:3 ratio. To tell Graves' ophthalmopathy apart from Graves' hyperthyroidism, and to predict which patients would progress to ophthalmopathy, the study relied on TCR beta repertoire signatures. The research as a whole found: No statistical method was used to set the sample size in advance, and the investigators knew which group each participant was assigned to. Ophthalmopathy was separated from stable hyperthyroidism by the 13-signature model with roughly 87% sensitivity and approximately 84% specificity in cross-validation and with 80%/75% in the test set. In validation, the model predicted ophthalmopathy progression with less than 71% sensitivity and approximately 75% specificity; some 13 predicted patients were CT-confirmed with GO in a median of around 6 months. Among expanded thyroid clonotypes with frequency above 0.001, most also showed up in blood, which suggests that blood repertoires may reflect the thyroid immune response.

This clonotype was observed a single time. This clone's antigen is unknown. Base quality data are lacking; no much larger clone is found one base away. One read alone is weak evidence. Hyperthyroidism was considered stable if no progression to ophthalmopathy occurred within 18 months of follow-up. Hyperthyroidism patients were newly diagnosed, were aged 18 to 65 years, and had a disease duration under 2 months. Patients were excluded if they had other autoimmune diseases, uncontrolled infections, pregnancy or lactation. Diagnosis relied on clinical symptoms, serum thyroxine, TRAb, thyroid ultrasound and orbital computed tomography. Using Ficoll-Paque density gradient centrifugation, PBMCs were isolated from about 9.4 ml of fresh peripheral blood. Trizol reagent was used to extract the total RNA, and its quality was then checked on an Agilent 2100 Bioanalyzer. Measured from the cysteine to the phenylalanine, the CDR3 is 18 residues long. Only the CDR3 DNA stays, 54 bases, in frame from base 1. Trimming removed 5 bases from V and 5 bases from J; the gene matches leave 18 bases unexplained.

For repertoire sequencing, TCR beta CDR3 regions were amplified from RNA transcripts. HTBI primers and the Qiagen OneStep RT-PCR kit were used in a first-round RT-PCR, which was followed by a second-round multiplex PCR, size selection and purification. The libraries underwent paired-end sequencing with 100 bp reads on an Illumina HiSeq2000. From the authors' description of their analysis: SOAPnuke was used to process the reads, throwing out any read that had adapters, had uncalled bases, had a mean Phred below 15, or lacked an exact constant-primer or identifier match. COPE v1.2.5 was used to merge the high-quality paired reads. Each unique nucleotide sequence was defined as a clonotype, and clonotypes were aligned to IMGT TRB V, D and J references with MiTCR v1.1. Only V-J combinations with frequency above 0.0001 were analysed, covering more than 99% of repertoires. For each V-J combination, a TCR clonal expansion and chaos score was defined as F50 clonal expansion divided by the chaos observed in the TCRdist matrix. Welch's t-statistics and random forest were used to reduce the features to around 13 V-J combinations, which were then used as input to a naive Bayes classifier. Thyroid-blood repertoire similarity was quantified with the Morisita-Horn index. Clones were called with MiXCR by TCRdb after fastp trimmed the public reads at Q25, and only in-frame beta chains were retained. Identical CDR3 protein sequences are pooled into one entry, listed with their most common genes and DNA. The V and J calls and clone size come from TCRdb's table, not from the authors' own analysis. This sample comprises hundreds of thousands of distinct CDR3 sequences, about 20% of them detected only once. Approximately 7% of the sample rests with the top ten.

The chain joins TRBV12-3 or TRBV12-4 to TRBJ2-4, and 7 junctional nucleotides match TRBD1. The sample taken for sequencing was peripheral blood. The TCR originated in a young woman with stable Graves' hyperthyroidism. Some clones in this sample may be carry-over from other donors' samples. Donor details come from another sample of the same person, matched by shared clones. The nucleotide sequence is TGTGCCAGCAGTCTACCAGACAGGGTGGGGACAAGGGAAAACATTCAGTACTTC. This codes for CASSLPDRVGTRENIQYF.